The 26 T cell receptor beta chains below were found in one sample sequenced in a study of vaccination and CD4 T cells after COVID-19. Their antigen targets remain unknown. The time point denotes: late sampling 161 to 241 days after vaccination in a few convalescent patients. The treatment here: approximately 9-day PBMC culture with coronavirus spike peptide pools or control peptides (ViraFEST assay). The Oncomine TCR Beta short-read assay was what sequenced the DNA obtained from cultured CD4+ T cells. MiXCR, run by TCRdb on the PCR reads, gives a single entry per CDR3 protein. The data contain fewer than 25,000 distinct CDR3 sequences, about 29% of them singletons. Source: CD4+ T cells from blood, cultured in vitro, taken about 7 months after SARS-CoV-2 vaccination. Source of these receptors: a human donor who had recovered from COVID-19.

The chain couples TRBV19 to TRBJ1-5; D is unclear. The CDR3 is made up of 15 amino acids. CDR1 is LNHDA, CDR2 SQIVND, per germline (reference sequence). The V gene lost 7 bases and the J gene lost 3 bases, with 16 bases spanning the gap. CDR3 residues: CASTNTGHANQPQHF. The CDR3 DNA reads TGTGCCAGTACCAACACCGGGCACGCCAATCAGCCCCAGCATTTT.

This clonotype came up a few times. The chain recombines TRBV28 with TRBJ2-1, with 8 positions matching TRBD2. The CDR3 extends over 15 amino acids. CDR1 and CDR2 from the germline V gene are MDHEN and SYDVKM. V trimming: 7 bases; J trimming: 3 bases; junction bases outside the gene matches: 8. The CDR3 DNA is TGTGCCAGCAACCCGAGCGGGAGTGGCTACAATGAGCAGTTCTTC. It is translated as CASNPSGSGYNEQFF.

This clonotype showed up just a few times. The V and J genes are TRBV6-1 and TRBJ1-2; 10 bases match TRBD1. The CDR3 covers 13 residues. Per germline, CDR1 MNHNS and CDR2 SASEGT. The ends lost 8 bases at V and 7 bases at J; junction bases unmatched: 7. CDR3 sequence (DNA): TGTGCCAGCGGGACAGGGGCCGAGTTTGGCTACACCTTC. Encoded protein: CASGTGAEFGYTF.

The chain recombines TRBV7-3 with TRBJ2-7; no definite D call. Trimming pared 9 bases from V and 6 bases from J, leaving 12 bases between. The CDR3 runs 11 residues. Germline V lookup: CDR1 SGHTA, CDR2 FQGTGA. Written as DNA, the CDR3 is TGTGCCAGAAGAATCCCCCTCGAGCAGTACTTC. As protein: CARRIPLEQYF. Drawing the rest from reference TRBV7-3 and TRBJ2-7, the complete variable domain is GAGVSQTPSNKVTEKGKYVELRCDPISGHTALYWYRQSLGQGPEFLIYFQGTGAADDSGLPNDRFFAVRPEGSVSTLKIQRTERGDSAVYLCARRIPLEQYFGPGTRLTVT.

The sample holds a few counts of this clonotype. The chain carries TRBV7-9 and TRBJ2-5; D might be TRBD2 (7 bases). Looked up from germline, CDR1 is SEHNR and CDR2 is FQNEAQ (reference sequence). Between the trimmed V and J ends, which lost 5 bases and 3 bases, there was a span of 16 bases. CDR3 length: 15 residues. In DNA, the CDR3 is TGTGCCAGCAGCACCCTCCAGGGGACTAAAGAGACCCAGTACTTC. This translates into CASSTLQGTKETQYF.

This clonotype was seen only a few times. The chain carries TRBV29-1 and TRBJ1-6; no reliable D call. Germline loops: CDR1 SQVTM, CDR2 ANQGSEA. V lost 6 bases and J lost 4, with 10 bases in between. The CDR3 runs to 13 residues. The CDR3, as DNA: TGCAGCGTGTCGACCGATTATAATTCACCCCTCCACTTT. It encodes CSVSTDYNSPLHF.

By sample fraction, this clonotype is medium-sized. CDR3 loop: CASSFLQGGRAFF. The CDR3 region has the DNA TGTGCCAGCAGCTTCCTACAAGGAGGGAGGGCTTTCTTT. This chain uses TRBV12-3 or TRBV12-4 with TRBJ1-1; D is ambiguous. The CDR3 has 13 residues. V gave up 6 bases and J gave up 11 bases, with 19 bases separating them.

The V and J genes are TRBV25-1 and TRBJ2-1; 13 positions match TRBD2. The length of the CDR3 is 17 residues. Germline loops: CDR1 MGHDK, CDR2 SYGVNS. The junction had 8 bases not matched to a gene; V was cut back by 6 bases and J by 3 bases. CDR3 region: CASRVSGTSGIYNEQFF. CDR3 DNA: TGTGCCAGCAGGGTTTCAGGGACTAGCGGGATCTACAATGAGCAGTTCTTC. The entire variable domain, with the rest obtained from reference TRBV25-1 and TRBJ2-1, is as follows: EADIYQTPRYLVIGTGKKITLECSQTMGHDKMYWYQQDPGMELHLIHYSYGVNSTEKGDLSSESTVSRIRTEHFPLTLESARPSHTSQYLCASRVSGTSGIYNEQFFGPGTRLTVL.

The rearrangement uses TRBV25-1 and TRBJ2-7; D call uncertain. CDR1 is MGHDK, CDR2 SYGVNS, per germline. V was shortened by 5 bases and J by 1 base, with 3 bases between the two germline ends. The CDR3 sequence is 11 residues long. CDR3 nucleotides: TGTGCCAGCAGTCTGTCCTACGAGCAGTACTTC. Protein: CASSLSYEQYF.

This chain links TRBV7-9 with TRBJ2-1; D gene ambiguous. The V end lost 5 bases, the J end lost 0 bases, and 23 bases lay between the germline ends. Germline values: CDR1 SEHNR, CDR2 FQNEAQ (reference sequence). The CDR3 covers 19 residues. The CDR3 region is CASSPWTAVPVRSYNEQFF. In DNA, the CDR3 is TGTGCCAGCAGCCCGTGGACCGCCGTCCCAGTCCGCTCCTACAATGAGCAGTTCTTC.

In nucleotides, the CDR3 is TGTGCCAGCAGTTTGGCGGGAGTAGGGAATGAGCAGTTCTTC. Residues: CASSLAGVGNEQFF. This rearrangement joins TRBV6-5 to TRBJ2-1, with 7 bases that match TRBD2. J lost 7 bases, V lost 4 bases, and 7 bases had no gene match. CDR3 length: 14 amino acids. Germline CDR1 is MNHEY and CDR2 is SVGAGI.

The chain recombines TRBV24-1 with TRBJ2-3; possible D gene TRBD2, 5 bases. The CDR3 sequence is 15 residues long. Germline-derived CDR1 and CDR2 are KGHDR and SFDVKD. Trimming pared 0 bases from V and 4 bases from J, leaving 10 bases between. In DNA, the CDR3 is TGTGCCACCAGTGATTTGCCGGGGAGTTCAGATACGCAGTATTTT. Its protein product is CATSDLPGSSDTQYF.

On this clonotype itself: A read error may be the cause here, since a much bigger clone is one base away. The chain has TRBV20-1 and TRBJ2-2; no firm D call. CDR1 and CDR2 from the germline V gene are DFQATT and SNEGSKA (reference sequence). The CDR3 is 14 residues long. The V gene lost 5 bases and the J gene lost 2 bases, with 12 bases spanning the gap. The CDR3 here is CSARYNLNTGELFF. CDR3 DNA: TGCAGTGCTCGATACAACCTTAACACCGGGGAGCTGTTTTTT.

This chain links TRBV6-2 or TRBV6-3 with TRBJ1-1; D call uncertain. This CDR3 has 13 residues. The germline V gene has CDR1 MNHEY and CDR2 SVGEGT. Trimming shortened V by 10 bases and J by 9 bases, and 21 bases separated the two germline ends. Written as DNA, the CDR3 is TGTGCCACCACAGCAGTAGGCGGAAGAAAAGCTTTCTTT. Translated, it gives CATTAVGGRKAFF.

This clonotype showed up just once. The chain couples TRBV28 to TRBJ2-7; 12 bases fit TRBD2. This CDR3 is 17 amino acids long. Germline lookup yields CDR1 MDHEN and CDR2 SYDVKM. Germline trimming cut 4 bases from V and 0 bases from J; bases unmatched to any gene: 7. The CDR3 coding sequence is TGTGCCAGCAGTTCTCCAGGACTAGCGGGGACCTCCTACGAGCAGTACTTC. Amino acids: CASSSPGLAGTSYEQYF. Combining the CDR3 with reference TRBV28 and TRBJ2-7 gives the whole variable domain DVKVTQSSRYLVKRTGEKVFLECVQDMDHENMFWYRQDPGLGLRLIYFSYDVKMKEKGDIPEGYSVSREKKERFSLILESASTNQTSMYLCASSSPGLAGTSYEQYFGPGTRLTVT.

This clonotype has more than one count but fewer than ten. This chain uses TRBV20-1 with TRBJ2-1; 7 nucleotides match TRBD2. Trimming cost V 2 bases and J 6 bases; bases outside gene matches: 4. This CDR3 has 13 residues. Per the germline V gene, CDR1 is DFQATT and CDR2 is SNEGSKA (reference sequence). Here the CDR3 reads CSARRSSGNEQFF. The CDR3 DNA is TGCAGTGCTAGAAGGTCTAGCGGCAATGAGCAGTTCTTC.

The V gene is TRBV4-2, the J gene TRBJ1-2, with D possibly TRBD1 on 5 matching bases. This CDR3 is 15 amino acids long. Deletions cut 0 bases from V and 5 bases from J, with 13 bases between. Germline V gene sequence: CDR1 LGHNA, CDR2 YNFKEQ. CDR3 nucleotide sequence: TGTGCCAGCAGCCAAGATGGGAGCAGGGATTATGGCTACACCTTC. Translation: CASSQDGSRDYGYTF.

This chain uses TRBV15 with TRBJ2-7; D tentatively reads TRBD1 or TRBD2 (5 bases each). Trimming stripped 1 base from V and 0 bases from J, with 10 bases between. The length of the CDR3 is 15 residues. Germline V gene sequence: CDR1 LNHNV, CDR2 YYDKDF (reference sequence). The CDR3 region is CATSRGLGDSYEQYF. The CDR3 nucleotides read TGTGCCACCAGCAGAGGACTGGGGGACTCCTACGAGCAGTACTTC.

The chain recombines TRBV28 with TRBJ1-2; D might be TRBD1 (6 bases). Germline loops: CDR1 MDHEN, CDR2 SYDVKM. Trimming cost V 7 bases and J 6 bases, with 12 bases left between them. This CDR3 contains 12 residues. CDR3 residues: CASTLDRHGYTF. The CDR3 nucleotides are TGTGCCAGCACCTTAGACAGGCATGGCTACACCTTC.

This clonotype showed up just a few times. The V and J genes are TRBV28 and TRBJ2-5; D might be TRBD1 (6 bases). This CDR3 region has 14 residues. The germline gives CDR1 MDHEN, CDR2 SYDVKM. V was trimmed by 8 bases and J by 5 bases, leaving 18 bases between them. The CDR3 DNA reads TGTGCCAGCGGACAGAATACCTGGAGCGAGACCCAGTACTTC. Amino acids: CASGQNTWSETQYF.

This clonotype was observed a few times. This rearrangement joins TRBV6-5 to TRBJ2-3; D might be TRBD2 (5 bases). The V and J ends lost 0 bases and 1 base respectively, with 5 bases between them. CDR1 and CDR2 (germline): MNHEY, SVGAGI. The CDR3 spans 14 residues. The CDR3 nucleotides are TGTGCCAGCAGTTACTCTAGCGGCACAGATACGCAGTATTTT. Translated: CASSYSSGTDTQYF.

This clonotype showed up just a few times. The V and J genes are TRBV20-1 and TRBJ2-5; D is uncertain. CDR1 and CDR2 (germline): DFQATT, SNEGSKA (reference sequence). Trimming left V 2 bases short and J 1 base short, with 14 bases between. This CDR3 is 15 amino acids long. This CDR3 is CSARTRRLTQETQYF. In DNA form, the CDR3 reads TGCAGTGCTAGAACTCGCAGGCTTACCCAAGAGACCCAGTACTTC.

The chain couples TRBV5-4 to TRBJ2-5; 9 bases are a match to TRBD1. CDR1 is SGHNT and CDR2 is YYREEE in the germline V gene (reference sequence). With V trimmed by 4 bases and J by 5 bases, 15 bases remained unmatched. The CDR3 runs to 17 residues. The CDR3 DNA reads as TGTGCCAGCAGCCAACCGCCACAGGGGGCAGGGACGGAGACCCAGTACTTC. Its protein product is CASSQPPQGAGTETQYF.

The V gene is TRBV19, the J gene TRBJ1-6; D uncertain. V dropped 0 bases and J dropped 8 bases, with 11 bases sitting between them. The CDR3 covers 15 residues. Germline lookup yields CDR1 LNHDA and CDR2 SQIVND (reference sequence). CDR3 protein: CASSIDGDTHSPLHF. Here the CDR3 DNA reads TGTGCCAGTAGTATAGACGGTGACACACATTCACCCCTCCACTTT.

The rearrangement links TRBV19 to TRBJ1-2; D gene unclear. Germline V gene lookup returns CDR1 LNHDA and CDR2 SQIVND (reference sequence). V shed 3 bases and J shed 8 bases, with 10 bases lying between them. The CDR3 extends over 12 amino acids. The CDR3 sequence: CASSITRFGYTF. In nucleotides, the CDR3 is TGTGCCAGTAGTATCACCAGATTCGGCTACACCTTC.

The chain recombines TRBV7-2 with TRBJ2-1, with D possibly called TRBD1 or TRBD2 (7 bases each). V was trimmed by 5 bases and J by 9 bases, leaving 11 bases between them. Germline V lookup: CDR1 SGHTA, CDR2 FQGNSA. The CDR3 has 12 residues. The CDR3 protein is CASSQGGGEQFF. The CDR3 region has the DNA TGTGCCAGCAGCCAGGGGGGGGGTGAGCAGTTCTTC.